The clone carrying this T cell receptor (beta chain) was seen more than once but under ten times. TCRdb re-called the 5' RACE reads with MiXCR, one entry per CDR3 protein. The sample holds roughly 230,000 distinct CDR3 sequences, roughly 8.2% seen once. The CDR3 contains 16 residues. Germline V gene sequence: CDR1 SEHNR, CDR2 FQNEAQ (reference sequence). Trimming took off 1 base at V and 5 bases at J, with 15 bases between the two ends. The sample originates from a study of CD8 T cells in ankylosing spondylitis. This TCR derives from a female donor with ankylosing spondylitis or in good health (not recorded which). The chain joins TRBV7-9 to TRBJ1-5; D is perhaps TRBD1 (5 bases). The specimen sequenced was blood, either unsorted or a sorted T cell fraction (not recorded which). The CDR3 reads CASSLGRRQGDQPQHF. In DNA form, the CDR3 reads TGTGCCAGCAGCTTAGGGCGTAGGCAGGGTGATCAGCCCCAGCATTTT.